The 3 T cell receptor beta chains presented below share a single source sample, sequenced in a study of breast tumors, draining lymph nodes, adjacent tissues. TCRdb reanalysed the multiplex PCR reads using MiXCR and keeps one entry per CDR3 protein. There are approximately 170,000 distinct CDR3 sequences in the sample; approximately 30% occur only once, and about 3.9% lies in the top ten. Breast cancer patients provided tissue from their axillary draining lymph nodes. What was sequenced was axillary lymph node tissue. Every receptor here comes from a female donor with breast cancer. Some clones in this sample may be carry-over from other donors' samples.

This clonotype was found many times. The chain carries TRBV12-3 or TRBV12-4 and TRBJ2-1, with D tentatively TRBD2 (7 bases). V gave up 8 bases and J gave up 7 bases, with 15 bases separating them. The CDR3 runs to 13 residues. CDR3 residues: CASSHGGLNEQFF. Here the CDR3 DNA reads TGTGCCAGCTCCCACGGGGGGCTGAATGAGCAGTTCTTC.

This clonotype was observed many times. The chain is built from TRBV11-3 and TRBJ1-2, with 9 nucleotides matching TRBD1. The germline V gene encodes CDR1 SGHNT and CDR2 YENEEA. V shed 3 bases, J shed 8 bases, and the junction held 7 bases outside the gene matches. There are 14 residues in the CDR3. CDR3: CASSFGTGSGGYTF. CDR3 bases: TGTGCCAGCAGCTTTGGGACAGGGTCTGGCGGCTACACCTTC. The whole variable domain, remainder taken from reference TRBV11-3 and TRBJ1-2, is EAGVVQSPRYKIIEKKQPVAFWCNPISGHNTLYWYLQNLGQGPELLIRYENEEAVDDSQLPKDRFSAERLKGVDSTLKIQPAELGDSAVYLCASSFGTGSGGYTFGSGTRLTVV.

Remarks on this clonotype: A read error may be the cause here, since a much bigger clone is one base away. This sequence joins TRBV7-9 and TRBJ2-3; D is possibly TRBD1 or TRBD2 (7 bases each). The length of the CDR3 is 18 residues. Germline CDR1 reads SEHNR; CDR2 reads FQNEAQ (reference sequence). CDR3 sequence: CASTKGGRGGLSTHTQYF. The CDR3 nucleotides read TGTGCCAGCACCAAAGGGGGCAGGGGGGGACTTAGCACACATACGCAGTATTTT.